This entry describes one T cell receptor (beta chain). These data belong to a study of blood T cell repertoires in COVID-19. Produced via immunoSEQ multiplex PCR; TCRdb's table is partial and in-frame only. The table includes about 150,000 clones, approximately 88% detected once. This clonotype originated in a man between 60 and 70 years old with active or convalescent COVID-19. What was sequenced was peripheral blood.

The CDR3 sequence is CASSHRGGEGRTDTQYF. The CDR3 nucleotides are TGTGCCAGCAGCCATCGGGGGGGGGAGGGCCGGACAGATACGCAGTATTTT. V usage is TRBV4-2 and J usage is TRBJ2-3, with TRBD2 matching 8 bases. This CDR3 contains 17 residues. Germline loops: CDR1 LGHNA, CDR2 YNFKEQ. The junction had 11 bases not matched to a gene; V was cut back by 3 bases and J by 3 bases.